The present T cell receptor (beta chain) was sequenced within a study of neurological immune-mediated disorders. The CDR3 sequence is 17 residues long. In germline, CDR1 is SNHLY, CDR2 FYNNEI. The ends were cut back, 6 bases at V and 4 bases at J, with 22 bases in the middle. TCRdb independently ran MiXCR on the 5' RACE reads; one entry per CDR3 protein. The profile shows 50,000 or so distinct CDR3 sequences, around 3.4% of them singletons. This clonotype was found many times. Specimen: PBMCs. The chain has TRBV2 and TRBJ1-5; possibly TRBD1 for D (6 bases). The sequence was collected from a woman aged 55 to 70 with multiple sclerosis. The CDR3 here is CASRRGPSRGTNQPQHF. CDR3 bases: TGTGCCAGCAGGCGAGGTCCATCTCGGGGGACAAATCAGCCCCAGCATTTT.